This T cell receptor beta chain comes out of a study of T cell responses to AZD1222 COVID-19 vaccine. The germline CDR1 and CDR2 sequences are MDHEN and SYDVKM. Trimming stripped 6 bases from V and 4 bases from J, with 19 bases between. CDR3 length: 15 amino acids. The study's findings and limits: After two AZD1222 doses, spike-specific TCR breadth and depth rose versus day 0. Donors skewed white British and female; clonal diversity was possibly underestimated. Spike-wide vaccine-associated CD4 TCRs dominated at 160-218 and 743-854. Epitopes outside B.1.351 and B.1.1.7 mutated regions reportedly drew nearly half of spike TCRs.

Regarding this clone: Its target is not known.

The assay was immunoSEQ multiplex PCR, and TCRdb's table has in-frame clones only and misses some. The table records over 120,000 clones, roughly 90% of them present only once. This sequence joins TRBV28 and TRBJ2-7; the D gene is possibly TRBD1 (7 bases). This clonotype originated in an adult who received the AZD1222 COVID-19 vaccine. The sample consisted of peripheral blood, taken 28 days after the second AZD1222 dose. The CDR3 reads CASRTETGRPYEQYF. For the CDR3, the DNA is TGTGCCAGCAGAACCGAGACAGGGAGGCCGTACGAGCAGTACTTC. Combining the CDR3 with reference TRBV28 and TRBJ2-7 gives the whole variable domain DVKVTQSSRYLVKRTGEKVFLECVQDMDHENMFWYRQDPGLGLRLIYFSYDVKMKEKGDIPEGYSVSREKKERFSLILESASTNQTSMYLCASRTETGRPYEQYFGPGTRLTVT.